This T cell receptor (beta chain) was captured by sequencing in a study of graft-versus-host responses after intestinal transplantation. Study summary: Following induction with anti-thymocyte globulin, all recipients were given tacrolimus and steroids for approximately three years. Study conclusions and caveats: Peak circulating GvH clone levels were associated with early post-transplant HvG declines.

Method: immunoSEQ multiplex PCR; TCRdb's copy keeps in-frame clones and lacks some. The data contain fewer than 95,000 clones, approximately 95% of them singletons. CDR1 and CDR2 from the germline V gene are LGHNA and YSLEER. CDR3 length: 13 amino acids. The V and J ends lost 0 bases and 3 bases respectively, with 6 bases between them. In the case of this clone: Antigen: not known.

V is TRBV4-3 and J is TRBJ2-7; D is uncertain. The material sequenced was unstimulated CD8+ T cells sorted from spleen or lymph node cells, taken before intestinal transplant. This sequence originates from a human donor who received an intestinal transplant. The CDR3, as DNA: TGCGCCAGCAGCCAAGAGGCAGGCTACGAGCAGTACTTC. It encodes CASSQEAGYEQYF.